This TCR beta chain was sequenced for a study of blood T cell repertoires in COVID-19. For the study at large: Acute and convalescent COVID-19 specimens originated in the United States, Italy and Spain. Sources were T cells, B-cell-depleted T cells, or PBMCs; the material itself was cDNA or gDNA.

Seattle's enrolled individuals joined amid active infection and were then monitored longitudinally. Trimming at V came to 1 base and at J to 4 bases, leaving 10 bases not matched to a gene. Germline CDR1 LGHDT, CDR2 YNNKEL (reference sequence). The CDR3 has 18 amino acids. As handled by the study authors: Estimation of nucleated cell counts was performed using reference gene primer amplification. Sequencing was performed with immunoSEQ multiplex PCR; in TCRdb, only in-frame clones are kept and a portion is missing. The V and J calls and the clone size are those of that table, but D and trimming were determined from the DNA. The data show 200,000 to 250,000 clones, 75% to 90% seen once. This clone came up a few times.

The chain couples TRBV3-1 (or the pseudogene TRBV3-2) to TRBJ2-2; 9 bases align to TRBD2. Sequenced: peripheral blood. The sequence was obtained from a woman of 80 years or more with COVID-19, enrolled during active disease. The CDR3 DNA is TGTGCCAGCAGCCAAGGCGTAAGAAGCGGGAGGCGCACCGGGGAGCTGTTTTTT. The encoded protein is CASSQGVRSGRRTGELFF.